The next 21 T cell receptor beta chains were all read from a single sample in a study of blood T cell repertoires in COVID-19. TCRdb's copy holds only in-frame clones and misses some; the assay was immunoSEQ multiplex PCR. This table holds roughly 220,000 clones, approximately 86% found once. The specimen sequenced was PBMCs or T cells enriched from blood (not recorded which). The receptors were gathered from a woman between 35 and 50 years old with acute COVID-19.

The rearrangement links TRBV28 to TRBJ1-2; D is possibly TRBD1 (5 bases). Germline CDR1 MDHEN, CDR2 SYDVKM. This CDR3 contains 15 residues. V dropped 4 bases and J dropped 4 bases, with 16 bases sitting between them. The CDR3 sequence: CASSSADRGAYGYTF. CDR3 nucleotides: TGTGCCAGCAGTTCCGCGGACCGTGGGGCCTATGGCTACACCTTC.

V is TRBV28 and J is TRBJ1-5; D remains unclear. This CDR3 region has 13 residues. The V and J ends lost 2 bases and 6 bases respectively, with 8 bases between them. Germline V CDR1 and CDR2: MDHEN, SYDVKM. The CDR3 protein is CASSLVEGQPQHF. In DNA form, the CDR3 reads TGTGCCAGCAGTTTAGTCGAGGGTCAGCCCCAGCATTTT.

The V gene is TRBV5-1, the J gene TRBJ2-2; 8 bases are a match to TRBD2. Trimming removed 0 bases from V and 6 bases from J; junction bases left unmatched: 7. CDR1 and CDR2 from the germline V gene are SGHRS and YFSETQ. CDR3 length equals 16 residues. CDR3 sequence (DNA): TGCGCCAGCAGCTTGGGGCCAGCGGGAGTAGCCGGGGAGCTGTTTTTT. This encodes CASSLGPAGVAGELFF.

The V and J genes are TRBV3-1 (or the pseudogene TRBV3-2) and TRBJ2-3; D is possibly TRBD2 (6 bases). V lost 1 base to trimming and J lost 2 bases, with 13 bases between them. The germline gives CDR1 LGHDT, CDR2 YNNKEL (reference sequence). The CDR3 has 16 amino acids. The CDR3 region is CASSQGSWGDTDTQYF. The DNA for the CDR3 is TGTGCCAGCAGCCAAGGGTCGTGGGGGGACACAGATACGCAGTATTTT.

V usage is TRBV14 and J usage is TRBJ1-1, with 10 bases lining up with TRBD1. The CDR3 sequence is 16 residues long. CDR1 is SGHDN and CDR2 is FVKESK in the germline V gene. The V gene end was trimmed by 4 bases and the J gene end by 1 base; junction bases not matched to a gene: 6. CDR3 protein: CASSRGQGVGNTEAFF. CDR3 sequence (DNA): TGTGCCAGCAGCCGCGGACAGGGGGTAGGGAACACTGAAGCTTTCTTT.

A remark on this clone: Additional DNA sequences in this sample encode the identical CDR3. The genes are TRBV18 and TRBJ1-1; D unresolved. Germline V gene data show CDR1 as KGHSH and CDR2 as LQKENI. The CDR3 totals 14 residues. Trimming took 2 bases from V and 0 from J, leaving 7 bases between them. The chain's CDR3 is CASSPTGVNTEAFF. CDR3 nucleotides: TGTGCCAGCTCACCAACTGGAGTGAACACTGAAGCTTTCTTT.

The CDR3 here is CASSLNFRGSGANVLTF. CDR3 nucleotides: TGTGCCAGCAGCTTGAATTTCCGGGGCTCTGGGGCCAACGTCCTGACTTTC. The chain employs TRBV5-8 and TRBJ2-6, with D possibly being TRBD2 (5 bases). The CDR3 runs 17 residues. Deletions cut 1 base from V and 0 bases from J, with 11 bases between. In germline, CDR1 is SGHTS, CDR2 YDEGEE. The variable domain in full, completed from reference TRBV5-8 and TRBJ2-6, reads EAGVTQSPTHLIKTRGQQATLRCSPISGHTSVYWYQQALGLGLQFLLWYDEGEERNRGNFPPRFSGRQFPNYSSELNVNALELEDSALYLCASSLNFRGSGANVLTFGAGSRLTVL.

The V and J genes are TRBV11-1 and TRBJ1-1, with D unclear. Germline V lookup: CDR1 SGHAT, CDR2 FQDESV (reference sequence). V was trimmed by 5 bases and J by 1 base, leaving 11 bases between them. There are 14 residues in the CDR3. The chain's CDR3 is CASSPQATNTEAFF. The DNA of the CDR3 is TGTGCCAGCAGCCCCCAGGCCACGAACACTGAAGCTTTCTTT.

The chain uses TRBV4-3 and TRBJ2-1; a possible D gene is TRBD2 (7 bases). The CDR3 is 15 residues long. Trimming left V 0 bases short and J 7 bases short, with 13 bases between. CDR1 is LGHNA, CDR2 YSLEER, per germline. The DNA for the CDR3 is TGCGCCAGCAGCCAAGATCGGGGGGCGGGGAATGAGCAGTTCTTC. Its translation is CASSQDRGAGNEQFF.

The J gene is TRBJ2-6, the V gene TRBV15; no firm D call. V was trimmed by 5 bases and J by 0 bases, leaving 5 bases between them. Germline CDR1 reads LNHNV; CDR2 reads YYDKDF (reference sequence). The CDR3 runs to 14 residues. The CDR3 DNA reads as TGTGCCACCAGCTCGTACTCTGGGGCCAACGTCCTGACTTTC. Protein product: CATSSYSGANVLTF.

V is TRBV6-2 or TRBV6-3 and J is TRBJ2-7; TRBD2 agrees at 9 bases. After removal of 6 bases from V and 3 bases from J, the junction contained 12 bases not matched to a gene. The CDR3 loop spans 16 amino acids. CDR1 and CDR2 from the germline V gene are MNHEY and SVGEGT. CDR3 sequence: CASSPRASGILYEQYF. The CDR3 DNA sequence: TGTGCCAGCAGCCCTAGGGCTAGCGGGATCCTCTACGAGCAGTACTTC.

The V gene is TRBV28, the J gene TRBJ2-2; the D gene is possibly TRBD1 (6 bases). Germline V gene lookup returns CDR1 MDHEN and CDR2 SYDVKM. The CDR3 extends over 12 amino acids. The V end was cut by 6 bases, the J end by 9 bases, with 11 bases between. The CDR3 nucleotides are TGTGCCAGCAGACACAGGGAGTGGGAGCTGTTTTTT. Protein sequence: CASRHREWELFF. Variable domain in full (rest from reference TRBV28 and TRBJ2-2): DVKVTQSSRYLVKRTGEKVFLECVQDMDHENMFWYRQDPGLGLRLIYFSYDVKMKEKGDIPEGYSVSREKKERFSLILESASTNQTSMYLCASRHREWELFFGEGSRLTVL.

The V call is TRBV7-2, the J call TRBJ2-1; possible D gene TRBD2, 5 bases. Looked up from germline, CDR1 is SGHTA and CDR2 is FQGNSA. There are 13 residues in the CDR3. The V and J ends lost 2 bases and 9 bases respectively, with 11 bases between them. The CDR3 is CASSLFLEGEQFF. The CDR3 region has the DNA TGTGCCAGCAGCTTATTTTTAGAGGGTGAGCAGTTCTTC.

The gene calls are TRBV28 and TRBJ1-5; D is uncertain. From germline, CDR1 is MDHEN and CDR2 SYDVKM. V dropped 2 bases and J dropped 1 base, with 6 bases sitting between them. The CDR3 has 14 amino acids. CDR3 in amino acids: CASSLGESNQPQHF. The CDR3 bases are TGTGCCAGCAGTTTAGGGGAGAGCAATCAGCCCCAGCATTTT.

The V and J genes are TRBV27 and TRBJ1-5, with TRBD1 as a possible D gene (5 bases). The ends were cut back, 3 bases at V and 6 bases at J, with 12 bases in the middle. Germline V gene sequence: CDR1 MNHEY, CDR2 SMNVEV (reference sequence). The CDR3 sequence is 14 residues long. The CDR3 bases are TGTGCCAGCAGTTTGTTGGGGGGAAGTCAGCCCCAGCATTTT. Its translation is CASSLLGGSQPQHF.

This chain links TRBV28 with TRBJ1-5; TRBD1 matches 8 bases. This CDR3 region has 16 residues. V trimming: 6 bases; J trimming: 5 bases; junction bases outside the gene matches: 12. Germline CDR1 MDHEN, CDR2 SYDVKM. CDR3 DNA sequence: TGTGCCAGCAGCGACAGCGGCAGGGGGCTAGATCAGCCCCAGCATTTT. The encoded protein is CASSDSGRGLDQPQHF.

This rearrangement joins TRBV2 to TRBJ2-7, with 7 bases fitting TRBD2. In germline, CDR1 is SNHLY, CDR2 FYNNEI. V was clipped by 6 bases and J by 3 bases; unmatched bases: 8. The CDR3 is 14 residues long. CDR3 amino acids: CASRGPPGGYEQYF. CDR3 bases: TGTGCCAGCAGGGGTCCTCCGGGAGGCTACGAGCAGTACTTC.

This chain links TRBV5-8 with TRBJ1-3, with TRBD1 matching 7 bases. In germline, CDR1 is SGHTS, CDR2 YDEGEE. The CDR3 is 14 residues long. V gave up 2 bases and J gave up 5 bases; unmatched junction bases: 4. CDR3 DNA sequence: TGTGCCAGCAGCTTCCGGGACAGTAGAAACACCATATATTTT. Amino acids: CASSFRDSRNTIYF.

The rearrangement links TRBV5-1 to TRBJ2-3; 12 nucleotides line up with TRBD1. CDR3 length equals 16 residues. CDR1 is SGHRS, CDR2 YFSETQ, per germline. J was trimmed by 4 bases and V by 0 bases; bases with no gene match: 3. The CDR3 nucleotides read TGCGCCAGCAGCTTGGAGGGACAGGGGGCTTCAGATACGCAGTATTTT. The encoded protein is CASSLEGQGASDTQYF.

V gene TRBV20-1 combines with J gene TRBJ2-1, with a weak D call TRBD2 (5 bases). CDR3 length: 11 residues. V was clipped by 6 bases and J by 12 bases, with 15 bases between them. From germline, CDR1 is DFQATT and CDR2 SNEGSKA (reference sequence). The CDR3 region has the DNA TGCAGTGCGGTCGACTTGGACTTGCAGTTCTTC. The encoded protein is CSAVDLDLQFF.

Concerning this clone itself: A much larger clone differs by one base, so this may be a read error. The J gene is TRBJ2-7, the V gene TRBV11-2, with D tentatively TRBD1 (5 bases). The germline CDR1 and CDR2 sequences are SGHAT and FQNNGV. V lost 0 bases to trimming and J lost 2 bases, with 8 bases between them. The CDR3 is 14 residues long. For the CDR3, the DNA is TGTGCCAGCAGCTTAGAAAGGGGCCCCTACGAGCAGTACTTC. It specifies CASSLERGPYEQYF.